These 29 T cell receptor beta chains share one sample of origin, sequenced in a study of identical twins. Each CDR3 protein gets one entry after TCRdb re-called the 5' RACE reads with MiXCR. The profile shows roughly 540,000 distinct CDR3 sequences, around 20% of them singletons. This sample also belongs to another study, concerning T cells expressing NK-cell markers.

The sequenced sample was CD4+ T cells sorted from blood. These TCRs come from a young woman in good health.

The chain employs TRBV13 and TRBJ2-2; D is unresolved. Per the germline V gene, CDR1 is PRHDT and CDR2 is FYEKMQ (reference sequence). This CDR3 spans 13 amino acids. The V and J ends lost 7 bases and 5 bases respectively, with 11 bases between them. Here the CDR3 DNA reads TGTGCCAGCAAAATTCTCGGGACCGGGGAGCTGTTTTTT. Protein sequence: CASKILGTGELFF.

This clonotype turned up a few times. This chain joins TRBV6-2 or TRBV6-3 and TRBJ1-1; 7 bases align to TRBD1. J was trimmed by 7 bases and V by 6 bases; bases with no gene match: 5. Germline V lookup: CDR1 MNHEY, CDR2 SVGEGT. The CDR3 has 12 residues. The CDR3 bases are TGTGCCAGCAGCCGCCGGGACAGTGAAGCTTTCTTT. Translation: CASSRRDSEAFF.

This clonotype showed up just a few times. The chain couples TRBV27 to TRBJ1-4; TRBD1 matches 11 bases. The junction had 5 bases not matched to a gene; V was cut back by 6 bases and J by 8 bases. CDR1 is MNHEY and CDR2 is SMNVEV in the germline V gene (reference sequence). The CDR3 is made up of 14 amino acids. The CDR3 region is CASSPRTGGEKLFF. CDR3 sequence (DNA): TGTGCCAGCAGCCCCCGGACAGGGGGCGAAAAACTGTTTTTT.

This clonotype was seen only a few times. The rearrangement uses TRBV7-2 and TRBJ2-7, with TRBD1 identical over 9 bases. There are 14 residues in the CDR3. Trimming removed 3 bases from V and 6 bases from J; junction bases left unmatched: 6. Germline V CDR1 and CDR2: SGHTA, FQGNSA. CDR3 sequence reads: CASSFTTGGGEQYF. The CDR3 region has the DNA TGTGCCAGCAGCTTCACGACAGGGGGAGGCGAGCAGTACTTC.

This clonotype appeared once. CDR3 coding DNA: TGTGCCAGCTTAGCTCTTGGCTCTGGGGCCAACGTCCTGACTTTC. As protein: CASLALGSGANVLTF. This chain connects TRBV27 to TRBJ2-6; unclear D gene. Trimming pared 8 bases from V and 0 bases from J, leaving 11 bases between. The CDR3 consists of 15 residues. Germline V CDR1 and CDR2: MNHEY, SMNVEV (reference sequence).

This clonotype was recorded at least ten times. The V gene is TRBV20-1, the J gene TRBJ2-3, with 7 bases lining up with TRBD2. Germline V lookup: CDR1 DFQATT, CDR2 SNEGSKA (reference sequence). The CDR3 contains 16 residues. V lost 4 bases and J lost 3; bases outside the gene matches: 13. The DNA of the CDR3 is TGCAGTGCTATGCCCACCTCTAGCGGTAGAACAGATACGCAGTATTTT. Translating it yields CSAMPTSSGRTDTQYF.

This chain uses TRBV20-1 with TRBJ2-3; 11 bases are a match to TRBD2. Per the germline V gene, CDR1 is DFQATT and CDR2 is SNEGSKA (reference sequence). This CDR3 is built from 15 residues. V trimming: 6 bases; J trimming: 5 bases; junction bases outside the gene matches: 10. The CDR3: CSATPTSGAQDTQYF. The CDR3 DNA reads TGCAGTGCAACCCCGACTAGCGGGGCACAAGATACGCAGTATTTT.

This clonotype has only a few counts. The chain combines TRBV9 with TRBJ2-3, with TRBD2 matching 7 bases. J was trimmed by 4 bases and V by 2 bases; bases with no gene match: 7. Germline lookup yields CDR1 SGDLS and CDR2 YYNGEE. The CDR3 spans 15 residues. The CDR3 coding sequence is TGTGCCAGCAGCGTCGGACCGGGAGGTGCAGATACGCAGTATTTT. Translation: CASSVGPGGADTQYF.

The chain links TRBV10-3 to TRBJ1-1, with a possible D match to TRBD1 (5 bases). Germline V gene lookup returns CDR1 ENHRY and CDR2 SYGVKD. V was cut by 3 bases and J by 12 bases, with 11 bases left in between. This CDR3 has 11 amino acids. For the CDR3, the DNA is TGTGCCATCAGTGAAAGGGGTCCTCCTTTCTTT. This sequence encodes CAISERGPPFF.

This sequence joins TRBV29-1 and TRBJ2-1, with 7 bases matching TRBD2. Germline CDR1 SQVTM, CDR2 ANQGSEA. The CDR3 spans 14 residues. V lost 3 bases and J lost 4; bases outside the gene matches: 6. The CDR3 region has the DNA TGCAGCGTTGACGGGGGGAGGGCTTACAATGAGCAGTTCTTC. Translating it yields CSVDGGRAYNEQFF.

This clonotype has just a few counts. The chain uses TRBV11-3 and TRBJ2-5; no reliable D call. CDR3 length: 12 residues. CDR1 is SGHNT and CDR2 is YENEEA in the germline V gene. The V gene lost 2 bases and the J gene lost 5 bases, with 6 bases spanning the gap. The CDR3 DNA follows: TGTGCCAGCAGCTTAAATTTGGAGACCCAGTACTTC. Protein product: CASSLNLETQYF.

This clonotype was counted between two and nine times. This chain joins TRBV5-1 and TRBJ2-3; TRBD1 agrees at 8 bases. The germline gives CDR1 SGHRS, CDR2 YFSETQ. Trimming at V came to 4 bases and at J to 6 bases, leaving 7 bases not matched to a gene. The CDR3 contains 14 residues. For the CDR3, the DNA is TGCGCCAGCAGCATGGACAGGGAATCGGATACGCAGTATTTT. This codes for CASSMDRESDTQYF.

The rearrangement joins TRBV6-2 or TRBV6-3 to TRBJ2-7; D remains ambiguous. The CDR3 is 13 amino acids. CDR1 is MNHEY, CDR2 SVGEGT, per germline. With 3 bases removed from V and 12 bases from J, the gap between germline ends came to 18 bases. In DNA form, the CDR3 reads TGTGCCAGCAGTTATGCCGTCATTGGATTTCGGTACTTC. Its translation: CASSYAVIGFRYF.

This clonotype has only a few counts. The chain joins TRBV20-1 to TRBJ2-3; perhaps TRBD2 as D (6 bases). The V gene lost 5 bases and the J gene lost 8 bases, with 11 bases spanning the gap. CDR1 DFQATT and CDR2 SNEGSKA come from the germline V gene (reference sequence). The CDR3 has 11 residues. The CDR3 DNA reads as TGCAGTGCTCGGGACTTCGGTACGCAGTATTTT. Translation: CSARDFGTQYF.

This clonotype was detected a few times. The chain is built from TRBV6-1 and TRBJ2-7; tentative D call: TRBD1 (5 bases). The CDR3 covers 13 residues. Trimming took off 6 bases at V and 0 bases at J, with 9 bases between the two ends. Germline V gives CDR1 MNHNS, CDR2 SASEGT. Here the CDR3 reads CASRGLSSYEQYF. For the CDR3, the DNA is TGTGCCAGCAGGGGGCTAAGCTCCTACGAGCAGTACTTC.

This clonotype showed up just a few times. V gene TRBV20-1 combines with J gene TRBJ1-3, with a possible D match to TRBD1 (5 bases). The CDR3 length is 13 residues. In germline, CDR1 is DFQATT, CDR2 SNEGSKA (reference sequence). Trimming took off 5 bases at V and 2 bases at J, with 10 bases between the two ends. CDR3 sequence (DNA): TGCAGTGCTCCAGGGTTCCCTGGAAACACCATATATTTT. Translated, it gives CSAPGFPGNTIYF.

The J gene is TRBJ2-1, the V gene TRBV20-1, with 9 bases aligning to TRBD1. Germline V CDR1 and CDR2: DFQATT, SNEGSKA (reference sequence). This CDR3 has 14 residues. V lost 3 bases to trimming and J lost 7 bases; unmatched junction nucleotides: 7. CDR3 DNA sequence: TGCAGTGCTAGTGTTCCGGGACAGGGAAATGAGCAGTTCTTC. Translation: CSASVPGQGNEQFF.

V and J are TRBV6-5 and TRBJ2-5; D is uncertain. V was shortened by 3 bases and J by 6 bases, with 5 bases between the two germline ends. CDR3 length: 11 amino acids. CDR1 is MNHEY, CDR2 SVGAGI, per germline. In DNA form, the CDR3 reads TGTGCCAGCAGTTATTGGAAGACCCAGTACTTC. Translation: CASSYWKTQYF.

The rearrangement uses TRBV30 and TRBJ1-4; D perhaps matches TRBD1 (5 bases). The CDR3 is 15 amino acids. Germline V gives CDR1 GTSNPN, CDR2 SVGIG (reference sequence). Trimming stripped 0 bases from V and 4 bases from J, with 12 bases between. CDR3 DNA: TGTGCCTGGAGTGTACCCGGGGCCCTTAATGAAAAACTGTTTTTT. Translation: CAWSVPGALNEKLFF.

This chain links TRBV3-1 with TRBJ2-5, with TRBD2 identical over 11 bases. The CDR3 extends over 17 amino acids. V lost 1 base, J lost 2 bases, and 6 bases stayed unmatched. Germline CDR1 and CDR2: LGHDT and YNNKEL (reference sequence). Here the CDR3 reads CASSQGKTSGVQETQYF. The CDR3 bases are TGTGCCAGCAGCCAAGGGAAGACTAGCGGGGTTCAAGAGACCCAGTACTTC.

V is TRBV20-1 and J is TRBJ2-1; D gene uncertain. The CDR3 totals 13 residues. The ends were cut back, 3 bases at V and 10 bases at J, with 16 bases in the middle. Germline V gene sequence: CDR1 DFQATT, CDR2 SNEGSKA (reference sequence). The chain's CDR3 is CSASRASPREQFF. The CDR3 bases are TGCAGTGCTAGCCGGGCCTCCCCTCGCGAGCAGTTCTTC.

The V gene is TRBV21-1, the J gene TRBJ1-4; TRBD1 is the table's D call and was not checked against the DNA. TRBV21-1 is a pseudogene. The CDR3 is 15 amino acids. Here the CDR3 reads CARLGGDRGREKLFF. Here the CDR3 DNA reads TGTGCCCGCCTCGGGGGGGACAGGGGGCGCGAAAAACTGTTTTTT.

The chain couples TRBV6-7 to TRBJ2-1; 11 bases are shared with TRBD2. TRBV6-7 is noted as an ORF with a role that remains uncertain. The CDR3 loop spans 19 amino acids. V dropped 1 base and J dropped 2; count of bases not matched to a gene: 10. CDR3 residues: CASSYLGVAGGSPYNEQFF. CDR3 coding DNA: TGTGCCAGCAGTTACTTGGGGGTAGCGGGAGGGTCCCCCTACAATGAGCAGTTCTTC.

V is TRBV3-1 and J is TRBJ2-7; 8 positions agree with TRBD1. From germline, CDR1 is LGHDT and CDR2 YNNKEL (reference sequence). V trimming: 4 bases; J trimming: 4 bases; junction bases outside the gene matches: 9. The CDR3 is 15 amino acids. The CDR3 DNA reads TGTGCCAGCAGCCGGACGGCAGGGGGCTTGTACGAGCAGTACTTC. Translated, it gives CASSRTAGGLYEQYF.

This clonotype showed up many times. The chain recombines TRBV20-1 with TRBJ1-1; no clear D gene. The CDR3 runs to 14 residues. Trimming cost V 6 bases and J 1 base, with 15 bases left between them. Germline V gene data show CDR1 as DFQATT and CDR2 as SNEGSKA (reference sequence). This CDR3 is CSAARIRGNTEAFF. The CDR3 DNA follows: TGCAGTGCCGCCCGAATCCGGGGGAACACTGAAGCTTTCTTT.

V usage is TRBV30 and J usage is TRBJ2-1; the D is unclear. Germline CDR1 is GTSNPN and CDR2 is SVGIG (reference sequence). The length of the CDR3 is 14 residues. V was shortened by 0 bases and J by 8 bases, with 14 bases between the two germline ends. The CDR3 DNA sequence: TGTGCCTGGAGTGTAGGACCCTCATTGTATGAGCAGTTCTTC. Protein: CAWSVGPSLYEQFF.

The CDR3 DNA sequence: TGTGCCAGCAGCCAAGGTCTACCCACATACAATGAGCAGTTCTTC. This sequence encodes CASSQGLPTYNEQFF. The J gene is TRBJ2-1, the V gene TRBV14; no definite D call. There are 15 residues in the CDR3. Germline CDR1 reads SGHDN; CDR2 reads FVKESK. Trimming pared 1 base from V and 4 bases from J, leaving 11 bases between.

This chain links TRBV27 with TRBJ2-7; TRBD2 matches 10 bases. V was clipped by 6 bases and J by 5 bases; unmatched bases: 4. The V gene's germline CDR1 is MNHEY and CDR2 SMNVEV (reference sequence). The CDR3 sequence is 13 residues long. The CDR3 reads CASRILAGDEQYF. The CDR3 DNA reads TGTGCCAGCAGAATTCTAGCGGGAGACGAGCAGTACTTC.

In this sample, this clonotype turned up a few times. The genes are TRBV6-4 and TRBJ2-7; a possible D gene is TRBD1 (6 bases). Trimming took 6 bases from V and 0 from J, leaving 15 bases between them. CDR1 and CDR2 (germline): MRHNA, SNTAGT. CDR3 length equals 15 residues. CDR3: CASSLGQSSSYEQYF. In DNA, the CDR3 is TGTGCCAGCAGCCTCGGACAGAGCAGCTCCTACGAGCAGTACTTC.